The next 29 T cell receptor beta chains were all read from a single sample in a study of T cell responses to AZD1222 COVID-19 vaccine. Generated by immunoSEQ multiplex PCR, the TCRdb table keeps only in-frame clones and is missing some. The sample lists roughly 100,000 clones; almost 85% were seen once. The sample was peripheral blood, taken on day 0 of AZD1222 vaccination. The receptors were sampled from an adult in good health.

This sequence joins TRBV11-2 and TRBJ2-7; 10 bases are shared with TRBD1. CDR1 and CDR2 from the germline V gene are SGHAT and FQNNGV. The CDR3 is made up of 14 amino acids. V trimming: 4 bases; J trimming: 3 bases; junction bases outside the gene matches: 3. The chain's CDR3 is CASSSRTGGYEQYF. Here the CDR3 DNA reads TGTGCCAGCAGCTCGCGGACAGGGGGCTACGAGCAGTACTTC.

This clone was observed a single time. V usage is TRBV4-2 and J usage is TRBJ1-4, with D possibly being TRBD1 (5 bases). The CDR3 has 16 amino acids. The germline gives CDR1 LGHNA, CDR2 YNFKEQ. The ends were cut back, 0 bases at V and 0 bases at J, with 8 bases in the middle. This CDR3 reads CASSQDLGATNEKLFF. For the CDR3, the DNA is TGTGCCAGCAGCCAAGACTTGGGGGCAACTAATGAAAAACTGTTTTTT.

The chain employs TRBV27 and TRBJ2-5; D is undetermined. With 4 bases removed from V and 4 bases from J, the gap between germline ends came to 4 bases. Germline V CDR1 and CDR2: MNHEY, SMNVEV (reference sequence). CDR3 length: 11 residues. The CDR3 loop reads CASSSLETQYF. The DNA for the CDR3 is TGTGCCAGCAGTTCTCTAGAGACCCAGTACTTC.

The V call is TRBV11-2, the J call TRBJ2-5; D is ambiguous. V was trimmed by 4 bases and J by 5 bases, leaving 11 bases between them. The CDR3 has 13 amino acids. Germline CDR1 reads SGHAT; CDR2 reads FQNNGV. This CDR3 reads CASSSTNRETQYF. DNA for the CDR3: TGTGCCAGCAGCTCAACTAACCGGGAGACCCAGTACTTC.

The chain joins TRBV6-5 to TRBJ2-7; 9 bases are shared with TRBD1. This CDR3 is built from 15 residues. V dropped 4 bases and J dropped 1; count of bases not matched to a gene: 5. The V gene's germline CDR1 is MNHEY and CDR2 SVGAGI. The CDR3 sequence: CASSSTGTGSYEQYV. For the CDR3, the DNA is TGTGCCAGCAGTTCCACCGGGACAGGGTCCTACGAGCAGTACGTC.

The chain recombines TRBV29-1 with TRBJ1-2; possibly TRBD1 for D (5 bases). Germline CDR1 SQVTM, CDR2 ANQGSEA. The length of the CDR3 is 11 residues. Trimming took 7 bases from V and 6 from J, leaving 12 bases between them. CDR3 protein: CSGTGWDGYTF. The CDR3 coding sequence is TGCAGCGGCACAGGTTGGGATGGCTACACCTTC.

V usage is TRBV4-3 and J usage is TRBJ2-7, with D possibly matching TRBD1 (6 bases). The germline gives CDR1 LGHNA, CDR2 YSLEER. The CDR3 has 15 residues. Trimming removed 1 base at V and 0 bases at J, with 10 bases between. CDR3 sequence (DNA): TGCGCCAGCAGCCAAGGACAGGAGGCCTCCTACGAGCAGTACTTC. Its translation is CASSQGQEASYEQYF.

J is TRBJ1-6 and V is TRBV5-6; 10 bases align to TRBD1. After removal of 0 bases from V and 5 bases from J, the junction contained 2 bases not matched to a gene. Germline CDR1 SGHDT, CDR2 YYEEEE. This CDR3 region has 16 residues. The CDR3 loop is CASSLGQGANNSPLHF. The CDR3 DNA sequence: TGTGCCAGCAGCTTGGGACAGGGGGCAAATAATTCACCCCTCCACTTT. The entire variable domain, with the rest obtained from reference TRBV5-6 and TRBJ1-6, is as follows: DAGVTQSPTHLIKTRGQQVTLRCSPKSGHDTVSWYQQALGQGPQFIFQYYEEEERQRGNFPDRFSGHQFPNYSSELNVNALLLGDSALYLCASSLGQGANNSPLHFGNGTRLTVT.

The rearrangement links TRBV7-6 to TRBJ2-6; TRBD1 aligns across 10 bases. The germline gives CDR1 SGHVS, CDR2 FNYEAQ. This CDR3 is built from 19 residues. V lost 1 base to trimming and J lost 3 bases; unmatched junction nucleotides: 9. DNA of the CDR3: TGTGCCAGCAGCTTAGAGACAGGGGGCTCGGTGTATGGGGCCAACGTCCTGACTTTC. Protein: CASSLETGGSVYGANVLTF.

This clone was counted once. The chain couples TRBV24-1 to TRBJ1-1; 10 nucleotides line up with TRBD1. Germline CDR1 reads KGHDR; CDR2 reads SFDVKD. V lost 3 bases, J lost 6 bases, and 3 bases stayed unmatched. CDR3 length: 14 residues. CDR3 nucleotides: TGTGCCACCAGTGATGGACAGGGGGTATCTGAAGCTTTCTTT. Translating it yields CATSDGQGVSEAFF.

The chain joins TRBV27 to TRBJ1-1, with D uncertain. In germline, CDR1 is MNHEY, CDR2 SMNVEV (reference sequence). The V and J ends lost 8 bases and 1 base respectively, with 2 bases between them. This CDR3 has 10 amino acids. CDR3 amino acids: CASGNTEAFF. The CDR3 DNA follows: TGTGCCAGCGGGAACACTGAAGCTTTCTTT.

The chain joins TRBV27 to TRBJ2-1; TRBD2 agrees at 10 bases. Germline V gives CDR1 MNHEY, CDR2 SMNVEV (reference sequence). Trimming at V came to 5 bases and at J to 0 bases, leaving 4 bases not matched to a gene. The CDR3 loop spans 16 amino acids. The CDR3 here is CASSHSSGSSYNEQFF. CDR3 nucleotides: TGTGCCAGCAGTCACTCTAGCGGGAGCTCCTACAATGAGCAGTTCTTC.

The rearrangement joins TRBV10-3 to TRBJ1-5; D gene unclear. Trimming stripped 10 bases from V and 3 bases from J, with 19 bases between. CDR1 ENHRY and CDR2 SYGVKD come from the germline V gene. The CDR3 consists of 15 residues. CDR3 sequence: CATRLEISNNQPQHF. Here the CDR3 DNA reads TGTGCCACGCGGCTAGAAATAAGCAACAATCAGCCCCAGCATTTT.

The V and J genes are TRBV10-2 and TRBJ2-5, with a possible D match to TRBD2 (6 bases). The germline CDR1 and CDR2 sequences are WSHSY and SAAADI. V lost 7 bases and J 4 bases, leaving 10 bases between the germline ends. The CDR3 runs to 12 residues. The CDR3 spells CASKEGVETQYF. The CDR3 nucleotides read TGCGCCAGCAAGGAGGGAGTAGAGACCCAGTACTTC.

As regards this clone: One end of the junction varies from germline; a read error may be responsible. The chain combines TRBV9 with TRBJ2-3, with 11 nucleotides matching TRBD2. CDR1 SGDLS and CDR2 YYNGEE come from the germline V gene. CDR3 size: 15 residues. The CDR3: CAGSVSGGVTDTQYF. The CDR3 DNA follows: TGTGCCGGCAGCGTTAGCGGGGGGGTGACAGATACGCAGTATTTT.

The J gene is TRBJ1-4, the V gene TRBV24-1, with 9 positions matching TRBD1. The CDR3 is 13 amino acids. V lost 7 bases, J lost 8 bases, and 4 bases stayed unmatched. CDR1 is KGHDR, CDR2 SFDVKD, per germline. The CDR3 here is CATRGQGSEKLFF. The CDR3 bases are TGTGCCACCAGAGGACAGGGGAGCGAAAAACTGTTTTTT.

The gene calls are TRBV27 and TRBJ2-7; D call uncertain. The V end lost 4 bases, the J end lost 4 bases, and 11 bases lay between the germline ends. This CDR3 comprises 13 residues. Germline V lookup: CDR1 MNHEY, CDR2 SMNVEV (reference sequence). CDR3 in amino acids: CASSSGPEYEQYV. Here the CDR3 DNA reads TGTGCCAGCAGTTCCGGACCGGAGTACGAGCAGTACGTC.

This clone was seen once. The CDR3 DNA is TGTGCCAGCAGCAAGGGGGAAATGAATCAGCCCCAGCATTTT. Its translation: CASSKGEMNQPQHF. The chain employs TRBV9 and TRBJ1-5, with D possibly matching TRBD1 (6 bases). Trimming pared 4 bases from V and 4 bases from J, leaving 12 bases between. Germline V gene lookup returns CDR1 SGDLS and CDR2 YYNGEE. This CDR3 region has 14 residues.

The V and J genes are TRBV9 and TRBJ1-2, with D maybe TRBD1 (5 bases). Looked up from germline, CDR1 is SGDLS and CDR2 is YYNGEE. The CDR3 is 15 residues long. The germline V and J ends were trimmed by 0 bases and 4 bases, with 13 bases remaining between them. Here the CDR3 reads CASSVVGDGRYGYTF. In DNA form, the CDR3 reads TGTGCCAGCAGCGTAGTCGGGGACGGCCGCTATGGCTACACCTTC.

The chain uses TRBV10-3 and TRBJ1-4; no firm D call. The CDR3 is 14 residues long. Germline CDR1 reads ENHRY; CDR2 reads SYGVKD. V lost 6 bases, J lost 7 bases, and 15 bases lay in between. The CDR3 DNA follows: TGTGCCATCAGGGACCCGAGGGAGGGTGAAAAACTGTTTTTT. This translates into CAIRDPREGEKLFF.

The chain has TRBV3-1 (or the pseudogene TRBV3-2) and TRBJ1-1, with TRBD1 matching over 8 bases. V lost 2 bases to trimming and J lost 4 bases; unmatched junction nucleotides: 3. This CDR3 is built from 14 residues. The germline gives CDR1 LGHDT, CDR2 YNNKEL (reference sequence). CDR3: CASSQNTGGTEAFF. CDR3 sequence (DNA): TGTGCCAGCAGCCAAAATACAGGGGGCACTGAAGCTTTCTTT.

CDR3 amino acids: CASSTPGLAKYNEQFF. The CDR3 bases are TGTGCCAGTAGTACACCGGGACTAGCGAAGTACAATGAGCAGTTCTTC. The J gene is TRBJ2-1, the V gene TRBV19; 10 nucleotides line up with TRBD2. The germline CDR1 and CDR2 sequences are LNHDA and SQIVND (reference sequence). This CDR3 region has 16 residues. The V segment lost 4 bases and the J segment 4 bases; nucleotides outside the gene matches: 7.

This clone was recorded only once. The V call is TRBV11-2, the J call TRBJ2-7, with unresolved D. V was cut by 8 bases and J by 3 bases, with 8 bases left in between. CDR3 length: 11 residues. CDR1 is SGHAT, CDR2 FQNNGV, per germline. The CDR3 DNA is TGTGCCAGCTCCGGAAGCTACGAGCAGTACTTC. Translation: CASSGSYEQYF.

This clone appeared a few times. V gene TRBV29-1 combines with J gene TRBJ1-2; 9 nucleotides agree with TRBD1. V was clipped by 1 base and J by 10 bases; unmatched bases: 10. The CDR3 has 14 residues. The germline CDR1 and CDR2 sequences are SQVTM and ANQGSEA. In nucleotides, the CDR3 is TGCAGCGTTGAAGCTAGGGACAGGGTCCCGAACTACACCTTC. The encoded protein is CSVEARDRVPNYTF.

The chain links TRBV5-1 to TRBJ2-1; 12 positions match TRBD2. In germline, CDR1 is SGHRS, CDR2 YFSETQ. The length of the CDR3 is 15 residues. Trimming took 2 bases from V and 8 from J; bases not matched to a gene: 5. This chain's CDR3 is CASSLLAGGSDEQFF. The CDR3 DNA reads TGCGCCAGCAGCTTACTAGCGGGAGGATCGGATGAGCAGTTCTTC. Full variable domain (missing parts from reference TRBV5-1 and TRBJ2-1): KAGVTQTPRYLIKTRGQQVTLSCSPISGHRSVSWYQQTPGQGLQFLFEYFSETQRNKGNFPGRFSGRQFSNSRSEMNVSTLELGDSALYLCASSLLAGGSDEQFFGPGTRLTVL.

The gene calls are TRBV19 and TRBJ2-1; maybe TRBD2 (5 bases). Germline V lookup: CDR1 LNHDA, CDR2 SQIVND (reference sequence). V lost 7 bases and J 4 bases, leaving 20 bases between the germline ends. This CDR3 is built from 16 residues. CDR3 amino acids: CASNQPSGSRYNEQFF. Here the CDR3 DNA reads TGTGCCAGTAACCAACCTTCGGGGTCCCGGTACAATGAGCAGTTCTTC. Complete variable domain (other parts from reference TRBV19 and TRBJ2-1): DGGITQSPKYLFRKEGQNVTLSCEQNLNHDAMYWYRQDPGQGLRLIYYSQIVNDFQKGDIAEGYSVSREKKESFPLTVTSAQKNPTAFYLCASNQPSGSRYNEQFFGPGTRLTVL.

The J gene is TRBJ2-7, the V gene TRBV7-6, with TRBD2 matching over 10 bases. The V gene's germline CDR1 is SGHVS and CDR2 FNYEAQ. This CDR3 has 17 amino acids. V was clipped by 4 bases and J by 2 bases; unmatched bases: 11. CDR3 nucleotides: TGTGCCAGCAGCTCCCCCTCCGGGACTAGCGTTGCCTACGAGCAGTACTTC. Translating it yields CASSSPSGTSVAYEQYF.

In its sample, this clone was seen a few times. The rearrangement links TRBV7-8 to TRBJ2-1, with D possibly matching TRBD2 (6 bases). With 4 bases removed from V and 7 bases from J, the gap between germline ends came to 14 bases. Per the germline V gene, CDR1 is SGHVS and CDR2 is FQNEAQ. The length of the CDR3 is 14 residues. CDR3 coding DNA: TGTGCCAGCAGCTCCCGGGTGGGGAGGAATGAGCAGTTCTTC. This sequence encodes CASSSRVGRNEQFF.

The chain uses TRBV19 and TRBJ2-7; D is undetermined. CDR1 and CDR2 (germline): LNHDA, SQIVND (reference sequence). The CDR3 has 15 amino acids. V dropped 2 bases and J dropped 2 bases, with 13 bases sitting between them. The CDR3 nucleotides read TGTGCCAGTAGTATATCATCGAGCAGCCCCTACGAGCAGTACTTC. It codes for CASSISSSSPYEQYF.